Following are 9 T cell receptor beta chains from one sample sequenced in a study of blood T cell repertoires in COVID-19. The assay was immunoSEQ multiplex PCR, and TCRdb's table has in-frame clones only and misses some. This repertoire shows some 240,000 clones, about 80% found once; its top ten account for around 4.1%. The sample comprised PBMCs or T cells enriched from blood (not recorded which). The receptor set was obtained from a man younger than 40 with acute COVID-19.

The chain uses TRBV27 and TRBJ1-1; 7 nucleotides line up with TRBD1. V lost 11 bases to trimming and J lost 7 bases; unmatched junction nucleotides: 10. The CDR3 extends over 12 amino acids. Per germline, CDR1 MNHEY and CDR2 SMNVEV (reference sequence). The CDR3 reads CAAGQLNGEAFF. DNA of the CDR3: TGTGCCGCGGGACAGCTAAACGGTGAAGCTTTCTTT.

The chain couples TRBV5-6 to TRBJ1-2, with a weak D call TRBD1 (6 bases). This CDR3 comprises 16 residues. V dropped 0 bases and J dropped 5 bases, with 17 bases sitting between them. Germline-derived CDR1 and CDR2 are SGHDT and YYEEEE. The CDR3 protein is CASSLAVGQKIYGYTF. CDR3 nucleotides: TGTGCCAGCAGCTTGGCTGTAGGACAGAAGATTTATGGCTACACCTTC. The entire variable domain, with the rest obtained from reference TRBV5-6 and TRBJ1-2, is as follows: DAGVTQSPTHLIKTRGQQVTLRCSPKSGHDTVSWYQQALGQGPQFIFQYYEEEERQRGNFPDRFSGHQFPNYSSELNVNALLLGDSALYLCASSLAVGQKIYGYTFGSGTRLTVV.

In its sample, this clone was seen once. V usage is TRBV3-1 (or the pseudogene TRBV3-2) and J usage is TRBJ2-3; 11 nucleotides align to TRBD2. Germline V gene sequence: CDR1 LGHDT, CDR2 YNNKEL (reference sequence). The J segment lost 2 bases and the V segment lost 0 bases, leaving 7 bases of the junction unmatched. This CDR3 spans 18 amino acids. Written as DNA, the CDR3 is TGTGCCAGCAGCCAAGACCTGGGGACTAGCGGCTTCACAGATACGCAGTATTTT. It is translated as CASSQDLGTSGFTDTQYF.

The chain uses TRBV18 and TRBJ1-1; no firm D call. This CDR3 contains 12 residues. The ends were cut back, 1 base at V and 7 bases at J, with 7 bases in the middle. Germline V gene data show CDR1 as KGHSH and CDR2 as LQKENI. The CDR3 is CASSPLIGEAFF. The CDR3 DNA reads TGTGCCAGCTCACCACTAATCGGTGAAGCTTTCTTT. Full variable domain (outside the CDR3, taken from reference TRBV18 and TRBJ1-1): NAGVMQNPRHLVRRRGQEARLRCSPMKGHSHVYWYRQLPEEGLKFMVYLQKENIIDESGMPKERFSAEFPKEGPSILRIQQVVRGDSAAYFCASSPLIGEAFFGQGTRLTVV.

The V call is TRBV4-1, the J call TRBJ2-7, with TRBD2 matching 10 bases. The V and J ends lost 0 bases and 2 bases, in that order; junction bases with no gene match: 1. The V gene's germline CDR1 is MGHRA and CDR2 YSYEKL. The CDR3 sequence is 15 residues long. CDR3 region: CASSQELAGAYEQYV. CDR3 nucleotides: TGCGCCAGCAGCCAAGAGCTAGCGGGGGCCTACGAGCAGTACGTC.

The CDR3 DNA sequence: TGTGCCAGCAGTCTAGACCATGAAGCTTTCTTT. Translation gives CASSLDHEAFF. The rearrangement uses TRBV7-9 and TRBJ1-1; D is ambiguous. From germline, CDR1 is SEHNR and CDR2 FQNEAQ (reference sequence). This CDR3 region has 11 residues. V was pared by 6 bases and J by 7 bases, with 9 bases between.

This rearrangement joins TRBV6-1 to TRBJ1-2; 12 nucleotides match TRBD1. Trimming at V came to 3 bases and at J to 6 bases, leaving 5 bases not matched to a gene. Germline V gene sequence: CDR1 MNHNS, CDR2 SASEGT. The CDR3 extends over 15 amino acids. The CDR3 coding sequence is TGTGCCAGCAGTGACCGAGGGACAGGGGGCAATGGCTACACCTTC. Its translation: CASSDRGTGGNGYTF.

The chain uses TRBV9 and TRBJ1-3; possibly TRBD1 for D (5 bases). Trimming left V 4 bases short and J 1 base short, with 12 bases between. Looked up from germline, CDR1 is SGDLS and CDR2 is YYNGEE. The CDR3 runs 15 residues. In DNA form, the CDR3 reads TGTGCCAGCAGCTCCGGGGGGGTATCTGGAAACACCATATATTTT. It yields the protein CASSSGGVSGNTIYF.

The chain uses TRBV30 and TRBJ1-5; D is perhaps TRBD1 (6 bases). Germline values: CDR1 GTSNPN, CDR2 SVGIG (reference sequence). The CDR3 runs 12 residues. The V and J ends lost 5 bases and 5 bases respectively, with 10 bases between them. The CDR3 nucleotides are TGTGCCTGGCTTCAGGGGCATCAGCCCCAGCATTTT. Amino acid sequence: CAWLQGHQPQHF.